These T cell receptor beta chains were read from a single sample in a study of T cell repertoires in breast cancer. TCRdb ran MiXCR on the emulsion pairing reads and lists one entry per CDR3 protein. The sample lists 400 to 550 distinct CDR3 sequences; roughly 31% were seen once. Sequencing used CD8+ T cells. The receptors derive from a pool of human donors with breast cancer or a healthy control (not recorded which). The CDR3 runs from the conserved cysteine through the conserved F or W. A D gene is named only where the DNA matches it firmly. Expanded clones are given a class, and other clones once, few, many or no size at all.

cdr3_aa: CATQTVISGANVLTF; cdr3_nt: TGTGCCACCCAAACTGTGATCTCTGGGGCCAACGTCCTGACTTTC; clone_size: -; j_call: TRBJ2-6; v_call: TRBV6-1; d_call: -
cdr3_aa: CASSLFAVSQPQHF; cdr3_nt: TGTGCCAGCAGCTTATTCGCAGTCAGTCAGCCCCAGCATTTT; clone_size: hyperexpanded; j_call: TRBJ1-5; v_call: TRBV7-2; d_call: -
cdr3_aa: CSAGRGGDTEAFF; cdr3_nt: TGCAGTGCTGGCCGCGGGGGGGACACTGAAGCTTTCTTT; clone_size: -; j_call: TRBJ1-1; v_call: TRBV20-1; d_call: -
cdr3_aa: CASSNRAGAVYGYTF; cdr3_nt: TGTGCCAGCAGTAACCGAGCGGGGGCGGTCTATGGCTACACCTTC; clone_size: many; j_call: TRBJ1-2; v_call: TRBV12-3/TRBV12-4; d_call: -
cdr3_aa: CASRDSGRAFF; cdr3_nt: TGTGCCAGCCGGGACTCCGGACGAGCTTTCTTT; clone_size: hyperexpanded; j_call: TRBJ1-1; v_call: TRBV6-1; d_call: -
cdr3_aa: CASSVGGQGNHEQYF; cdr3_nt: TGTGCCAGCAGCGTAGGAGGGCAGGGAAACCACGAGCAGTACTTC; clone_size: many; j_call: TRBJ2-7; v_call: TRBV9; d_call: -
cdr3_aa: CASAPGGVQPQHF; cdr3_nt: TGTGCCAGCGCACCAGGAGGGGTCCAGCCCCAGCATTTT; clone_size: few; j_call: TRBJ1-5; v_call: TRBV18; d_call: -
cdr3_aa: CSARVEDEQFF; cdr3_nt: TGCAGTGCTAGAGTCGAGGATGAGCAGTTCTTC; clone_size: few; j_call: TRBJ2-1; v_call: TRBV20-1; d_call: -
cdr3_aa: CASSLQAGANEQFF; cdr3_nt: TGTGCCAGCAGCTTACAAGCGGGAGCGAATGAGCAGTTCTTC; clone_size: many; j_call: TRBJ2-1; v_call: TRBV7-2; d_call: TRBD2
cdr3_aa: CASSTLTGGKEQYF; cdr3_nt: TGTGCCAGTAGTACCTTGACAGGGGGCAAAGAGCAGTACTTC; clone_size: once; j_call: TRBJ2-7; v_call: TRBV19; d_call: TRBD1
cdr3_aa: CASSFSGRGTYNSPLHF; cdr3_nt: TGTGCCAGCAGTTTCTCGGGACGCGGGACCTATAATTCACCCCTCCACTTT; clone_size: few; j_call: TRBJ1-6; v_call: TRBV28; d_call: -
cdr3_aa: CASSAGTGDAETQYF; cdr3_nt: TGTGCCAGTAGTGCCGGGACAGGGGATGCGGAGACCCAGTACTTC; clone_size: medium-sized; j_call: TRBJ2-5; v_call: TRBV19; d_call: TRBD1
cdr3_aa: CATGQGNEQFF; cdr3_nt: TGTGCCACGGGACAGGGCAATGAGCAGTTCTTC; clone_size: -; j_call: TRBJ2-1; v_call: TRBV19; d_call: TRBD1
cdr3_aa: CASSPSVSYNEQFF; cdr3_nt: TGTGCCAGCAGCCCTAGCGTCTCCTACAATGAGCAGTTCTTC; clone_size: -; j_call: TRBJ2-1; v_call: TRBV7-9; d_call: -
cdr3_aa: CASSWGAGTEAFF; cdr3_nt: TGTGCCAGCAGTTGGGGGGCCGGCACTGAAGCTTTCTTT; clone_size: few; j_call: TRBJ1-1; v_call: TRBV27; d_call: -
cdr3_aa: CSAARDSDPTNEKLFF; cdr3_nt: TGCAGTGCTGCCCGGGACAGCGACCCAACTAATGAAAAACTGTTTTTT; clone_size: -; j_call: TRBJ1-4; v_call: TRBV20-1; d_call: TRBD1